One sample yielded the 4 T cell receptor beta chains listed below, sequenced in a study of radiation and T cells in renal cell carcinoma. Documented time point: blood 2 weeks post-SBRT. The treatment denotes: 15 Gy SBRT to primary tumor, nephrectomy 4 weeks later. The protocol was immunoSEQ multiplex PCR, while the TCRdb copy is restricted to in-frame clones and leaves out a portion. The profile shows 120,000 or so clones, roughly four fifths of them singletons. Sequences were derived from blood, sampled from a patient whose treatment included radiotherapy and nephrectomy. The receptor source for this set is a man in his fifties with renal cell carcinoma.

CDR3 DNA: TGTGCCAGCAGCCCCTCCCTAGCGATCACCTACAATGAGCAGTTCTTC. Translation: CASSPSLAITYNEQFF. The chain combines TRBV9 with TRBJ2-1, with D tentatively TRBD2 (6 bases). CDR1 is SGDLS, CDR2 YYNGEE, per germline. Trimming took off 4 bases at V and 2 bases at J, with 16 bases between the two ends. This CDR3 comprises 16 residues.

The chain couples TRBV6-1 to TRBJ1-2; a possible D gene is TRBD1 (6 bases). There are 12 residues in the CDR3. Per germline, CDR1 MNHNS and CDR2 SASEGT. Trimming pared 6 bases from V and 7 bases from J, leaving 12 bases between. CDR3 sequence: CASRAQGLGYTF. The CDR3 nucleotides read TGTGCCAGCAGAGCCCAGGGGCTTGGCTACACCTTC.

The chain joins TRBV15 to TRBJ2-1; 8 bases fit TRBD2. V was pared by 0 bases and J by 15 bases, with 10 bases of the junction left unmatched. Germline CDR1 is LNHNV and CDR2 is YYDKDF (reference sequence). The CDR3 spans 14 residues. The CDR3 is CATSRDATGGPLFF. CDR3 nucleotide sequence: TGTGCCACCAGCAGAGATGCAACGGGAGGGCCCCTGTTCTTC.

CDR3 protein: CASSRNTGGRTGELFF. The CDR3 DNA follows: TGCGCCAGCAGCCGAAATACAGGGGGGCGGACCGGGGAGCTGTTTTTT. The V and J genes are TRBV4-3 and TRBJ2-2; 8 nucleotides agree with TRBD1. Germline CDR1 and CDR2: LGHNA and YSLEER. V trimming: 4 bases; J trimming: 5 bases; junction bases outside the gene matches: 9. CDR3 length equals 16 residues.